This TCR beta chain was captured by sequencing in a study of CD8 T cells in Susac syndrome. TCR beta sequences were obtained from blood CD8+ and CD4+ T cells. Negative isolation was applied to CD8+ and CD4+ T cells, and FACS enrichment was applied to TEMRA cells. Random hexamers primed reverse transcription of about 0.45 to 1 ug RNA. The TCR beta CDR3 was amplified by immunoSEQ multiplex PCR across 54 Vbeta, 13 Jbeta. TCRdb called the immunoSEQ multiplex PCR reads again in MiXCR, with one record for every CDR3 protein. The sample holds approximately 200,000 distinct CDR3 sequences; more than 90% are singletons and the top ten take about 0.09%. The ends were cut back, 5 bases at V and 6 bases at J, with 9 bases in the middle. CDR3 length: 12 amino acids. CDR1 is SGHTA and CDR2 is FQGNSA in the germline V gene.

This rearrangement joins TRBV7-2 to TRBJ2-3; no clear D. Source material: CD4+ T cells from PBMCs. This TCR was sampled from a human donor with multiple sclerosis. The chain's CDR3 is CASSARGDTQYF. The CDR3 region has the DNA TGTGCCAGCAGCGCGCGTGGGGATACGCAGTATTTT.